This T cell receptor beta chain is from a study of blood T cell repertoires in COVID-19 (dated by TCRdb to about 2020). Notes on the research overall: Samples covering the acute and convalescent phases of COVID-19 were provided by collaborators in the United States, Italy and Spain. The repertoires were made available in a free public database intended to serve as a resource for research on the immune response to SARS-CoV-2. Where available, HLA class I and class II types were obtained from metadata supplied by the sample provider rather than from assay-based typing. The samples were drawn from two sources: the first 160 participants of the ongoing ImmuneRACE study, and 1,000 to 1,500 subjects contributed by 6 global collaborators. The sample metadata nearly always contained a de-identified subject ID, COVID-19 status, age in years and sex. The material from the prospective study consisted of cDNA or gDNA derived from T cells, B-cell-depleted T cells, or PBMCs. Deeply sampled blood TCRbeta repertoires from subjects exposed to, actively infected with, or recovered from COVID-19 were included in the dataset.

As regards this clone: There is no known antigen for this receptor. No clone much larger than this one lies a single base away; base qualities are absent.

Collaborating institutions collected whole blood in K2EDTA tubes following their own protocols. For TCRbeta analysis, collaborator samples were shipped as frozen whole blood, as isolated PBMCs, or as DNA extracted from either sample type. The immunoSEQ Assay, a bias-controlled multiplex PCR, was used to amplify TCRbeta CDR3 regions from genomic DNA. Concerning the study's data processing: The number of nucleated cells in each sample was estimated from the amplification of reference gene primers within the assay. To quantify the absolute abundance of each unique TCRbeta CDR3 rearrangement, sequence reads were collapsed and filtered. For each sample, productive Simpson clonality was calculated as the square root of Simpson's diversity index across productive rearrangements. Sourced from immuneACCESS, this table was stored by TCRdb with only in-frame sequences that have V and J called. A share of the clones is absent; for the studies checked, an unresolved V gene accounts for under half, and the remainder has no known explanation. Clone size and V and J calls were adopted from that table, with D and trimming inferred from the DNA. This sample is represented by fewer than 130,000 clones; almost 80% of them were singletons. Approximately 16% of the sample comes from the top ten.

Broad study findings and their caveats: The amount of clinical and demographic metadata varied by source and participant and was provided uncurated.

Sequenced material: peripheral blood. The sequence was obtained from a woman of 80 years or more with active or convalescent COVID-19.

The DNA sequence is as follows: TGTGCCGGGCGGGGAGGGAGCTCTGGAAACACCATATATTTT. Its product reads: CAGRGGSSGNTIYF. The receptor chain draws on TRBV30 and TRBJ1-3; too little of a D gene remains to name it. V is pared back by 8 bases and J by 0 bases, with 14 bases lying between the germline termini. The CDR3, cysteine through phenylalanine, is 14 amino acids long. Only CDR3 DNA remains: 42 bases, in frame from the first base. The CDR1 and CDR2 encoded by the germline V gene (reference sequence) are GTSNPN and SVGIG.